Listed below are T cell receptor beta chains from one sample, sequenced in a study of blood T cell repertoires in COVID-19. The assay was immunoSEQ multiplex PCR, and TCRdb's table has in-frame clones only and misses some. This repertoire shows approximately 190,000 clones, roughly 90% found once; its top ten account for 5.5% to 7%. Sequenced sample: peripheral blood. These receptor sequences come from a woman aged 40 to 55 who had recovered from COVID-19. Each CDR3 is given with its conserved first and last residue. A D gene is named only where the DNA matches it firmly. Expanded clones are given a class, and other clones once, few, many or no size at all.

V gene	J gene	clone size	D gene	CDR3 protein	CDR3 DNA
TRBV9	TRBJ1-2	-	-	CASSFTEGSGYTF	TGTGCCAGCAGCTTCACAGAGGGATCCGGCTACACCTTC
TRBV18	TRBJ2-1	-	-	CASSPLEGGFDEQFF	TGTGCCAGCTCACCGTTAGAAGGCGGCTTCGATGAGCAGTTCTTC
TRBV10-3	TRBJ2-7	once	-	CAAGEIYEQYF	TGTGCCGCCGGGGAGATCTACGAGCAGTACTTC
TRBV9	TRBJ2-5	-	-	CASSVASGGETQYF	TGTGCCAGCAGCGTAGCTTCAGGTGGGGAGACCCAGTACTTC
TRBV7-8	TRBJ2-3	-	-	CASSGRNTDTQYF	TGTGCCAGCAGCGGCAGAAACACAGATACGCAGTATTTT
TRBV5-1	TRBJ2-5	once	-	CASSTGQQETQYF	TGCGCCAGCAGCACTGGACAGCAAGAGACCCAGTACTTC
TRBV19	TRBJ2-7	-	-	CASSTQTGVTYEQYF	TGTGCCAGTAGTACGCAGACAGGAGTAACCTACGAGCAGTACTTC
TRBV5-1	TRBJ2-2	-	TRBD2	CASGEVAGAGELFF	TGCGCCAGCGGAGAAGTAGCGGGAGCCGGGGAGCTGTTTTTT
TRBV5-1	TRBJ2-3	-	-	CASSSTPVGRDTQYF	TGCGCCAGCAGCTCAACCCCTGTGGGCAGAGATACGCAGTATTTT
TRBV2	TRBJ2-3	-	TRBD2	CASSEGLPYTDTQYF	TGTGCCAGCAGCGAGGGACTACCATACACAGATACGCAGTATTTT
TRBV28	TRBJ1-4	-	-	CASSFQGVGKLFF	TGTGCCAGCAGTTTTCAAGGGGTGGGAAAACTGTTTTTT
TRBV4-1	TRBJ1-6	few	-	CASSQEGTPNSPLHF	TGCGCCAGCAGCCAAGAAGGGACACCAAATTCACCCCTCCACTTT
TRBV19	TRBJ1-6	once	TRBD1	CASSTDRGGNSPLHF	TGTGCCAGTAGTACAGACAGGGGCGGAAATTCACCCCTCCACTTT
TRBV4-1	TRBJ2-1	few	TRBD1	CASSQGRITGGANEQFF	TGCGCCAGCAGCCAAGGTCGGATAACAGGGGGCGCGAATGAGCAGTTCTTC
TRBV7-2	TRBJ1-5	-	TRBD1	CASSLGQALNQPQHF	TGTGCCAGCAGCTTGGGACAGGCACTCAATCAGCCCCAGCATTTT
TRBV11-2	TRBJ2-7	-	-	CASSLGGTAYEQYF	TGTGCCAGCAGCTTGGGCGGGACCGCCTACGAGCAGTACTTC